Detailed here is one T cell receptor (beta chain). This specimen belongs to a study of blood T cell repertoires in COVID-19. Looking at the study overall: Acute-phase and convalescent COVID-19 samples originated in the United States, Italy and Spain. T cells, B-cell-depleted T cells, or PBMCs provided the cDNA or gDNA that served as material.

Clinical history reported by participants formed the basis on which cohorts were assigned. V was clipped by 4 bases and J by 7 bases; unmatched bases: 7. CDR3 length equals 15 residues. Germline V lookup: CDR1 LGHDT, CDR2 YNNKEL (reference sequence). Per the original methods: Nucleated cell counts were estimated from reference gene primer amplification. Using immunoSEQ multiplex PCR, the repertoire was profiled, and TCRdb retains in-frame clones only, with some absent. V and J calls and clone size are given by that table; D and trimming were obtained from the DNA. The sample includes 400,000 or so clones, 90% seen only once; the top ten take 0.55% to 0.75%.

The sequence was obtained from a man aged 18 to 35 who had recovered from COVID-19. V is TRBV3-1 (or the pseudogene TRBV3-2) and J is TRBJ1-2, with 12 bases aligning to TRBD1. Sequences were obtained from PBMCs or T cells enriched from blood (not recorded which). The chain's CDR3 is CASSPRDRGPVGYTF. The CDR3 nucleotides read TGTGCCAGCAGCCCCCGGGACAGGGGGCCTGTTGGCTACACCTTC.